Below, 14 T cell receptor beta chains from the same sample are listed, as sequenced in a study of blood T cells in healthy people across ages. Together with a sample-barcoded 5' primer, a J-beta primer mix was included in a second PCR lasting about 7 to 11 cycles. TCRdb reprocessed the 5' RACE reads with MiXCR, giving one entry per CDR3 protein. Of around 800,000 distinct CDR3 sequences detected, roughly 24% appear once; the ten largest clones hold over 2.5%. The same data also contributed to another study, on T cells of mothers and their children.

Specimen: blood. The receptors were sampled from a boy aged 5-17 years in good health.

This clonotype showed up just a few times. The J gene is TRBJ2-1, the V gene TRBV3-1, with D hard to call. The CDR3 spans 12 residues. Trimming took off 5 bases at V and 4 bases at J, with 6 bases between the two ends. Germline V gene lookup returns CDR1 LGHDT and CDR2 YNNKEL (reference sequence). CDR3 DNA: TGTGCCAGCAGCAACCCTTACAATGAGCAGTTCTTC. Amino acid sequence: CASSNPYNEQFF.

The CDR3 region is CASGLVVGTYGNTIYF. The DNA of the CDR3 is TGTGCTAGTGGTTTGGTAGTCGGGACCTACGGAAACACCATATATTTT. The chain joins TRBV12-5 to TRBJ1-3; tentatively, D is TRBD1 (5 bases). The CDR3 is 16 residues long. V lost 0 bases to trimming and J lost 4 bases, with 13 bases between them. Germline-derived CDR1 and CDR2 are LGHNT and FRNRAP. The entire variable domain, with the rest obtained from reference TRBV12-5 and TRBJ1-3, is as follows: DARVTQTPRHKVTEMGQEVTMRCQPILGHNTVFWYRQTMMQGLELLAYFRNRAPLDDSGMPKDRFSAEMPDATLATLKIQPSEPRDSAVYFCASGLVVGTYGNTIYFGEGSWLTVV.

This clonotype occurred a few times. The chain joins TRBV5-1 to TRBJ2-2; D assignment may be TRBD1 or TRBD2 (6 bases each). V lost 5 bases and J 3 bases, leaving 8 bases between the germline ends. Germline CDR1 and CDR2: SGHRS and YFSETQ. This CDR3 has 13 residues. The CDR3 spells CASRGGDTGELFF. The CDR3 bases are TGCGCCAGCAGGGGGGGCGACACCGGGGAGCTGTTTTTT.

This clonotype was counted at least ten times. The CDR3 DNA reads TGCGCCAGCAGCCACGTTACAGGTCCGGTAGGGGAAAAACTGTTTTTT. Its protein product is CASSHVTGPVGEKLFF. The rearrangement joins TRBV4-1 to TRBJ1-4; weak D call: TRBD1 (5 bases). The CDR3 is 16 amino acids. V gave up 3 bases and J gave up 8 bases, with 19 bases separating them. Germline CDR1 and CDR2: MGHRA and YSYEKL.

This chain connects TRBV5-5 to TRBJ2-2; TRBD1 aligns across 8 bases. V was clipped by 5 bases and J by 0 bases; unmatched bases: 6. Germline CDR1 is SGHKS and CDR2 is YYEKEE (reference sequence). The CDR3 loop spans 16 amino acids. The DNA for the CDR3 is TGTGCCAGCAGTCAGCAGGGGGCACCGAACACCGGGGAGCTGTTTTTT. The encoded protein is CASSQQGAPNTGELFF.

A few counts support this clonotype. This rearrangement joins TRBV5-1 to TRBJ2-6; TRBD1 agrees at 7 bases. With 4 bases clipped from V and 2 bases from J, the junction kept 3 bases outside the gene matches. Germline CDR1 and CDR2: SGHRS and YFSETQ. This CDR3 is 15 amino acids long. The CDR3 coding sequence is TGCGCCAGCAGCACCGACAGGGCTGGGGCCAACGTCCTGACTTTC. Translated, it gives CASSTDRAGANVLTF.

This clonotype was counted many times. This chain uses TRBV9 with TRBJ2-2; D call uncertain. Trimming left V 2 bases short and J 4 bases short, with 9 bases between. Germline CDR1 is SGDLS and CDR2 is YYNGEE. CDR3 length equals 14 residues. The CDR3 DNA follows: TGTGCCAGCAGCGTCGAGAGAGTCACCGGGGAGCTGTTTTTT. Protein: CASSVERVTGELFF.

The chain recombines TRBV2 with TRBJ2-5; 8 bases align to TRBD2. The length of the CDR3 is 13 residues. Trimming cost V 8 bases and J 6 bases; bases outside gene matches: 8. Germline CDR1 SNHLY, CDR2 FYNNEI. The CDR3 loop is CASAAGGEQTQYF. CDR3 nucleotides: TGTGCCAGCGCGGCGGGGGGCGAACAGACCCAGTACTTC.

The J gene is TRBJ2-5, the V gene TRBV12-5; D not certain. Per germline, CDR1 LGHNT and CDR2 FRNRAP. Trimming removed 5 bases from V and 0 bases from J, with 7 bases in between. CDR3 length: 13 residues. CDR3 DNA: TGTGCTAGTGGTCCTTCCTACCAAGAGACCCAGTACTTC. This sequence encodes CASGPSYQETQYF. The variable domain in full, with the rest retrieved from reference TRBV12-5 and TRBJ2-5, is DARVTQTPRHKVTEMGQEVTMRCQPILGHNTVFWYRQTMMQGLELLAYFRNRAPLDDSGMPKDRFSAEMPDATLATLKIQPSEPRDSAVYFCASGPSYQETQYFGPGTRLLVL.

This clonotype has only a few counts. The junction shows a germline mismatch at one end, possibly a read error. V and J are TRBV14 and TRBJ2-1, with 7 bases identical to TRBD2. The CDR3 runs to 16 residues. Germline CDR1 is SGHDN and CDR2 is FVKESK. CDR3 bases: TGCGCCAGCAGCCCCGTCCTAGCGGATACCTACAATGAGCAGTTCTTC. It translates to CASSPVLADTYNEQFF.

This clonotype has just a few counts. The V call is TRBV7-2, the J call TRBJ2-1; TRBD2 matches 7 bases. CDR3 length: 15 amino acids. The germline V gene encodes CDR1 SGHTA and CDR2 FQGNSA. Trimming removed 5 bases from V and 2 bases from J; junction bases left unmatched: 6. The CDR3 is CASSPGLSPYNEQFF. DNA of the CDR3: TGTGCCAGCAGCCCGGGACTATCCCCCTACAATGAGCAGTTCTTC.

The J gene is TRBJ1-5, the V gene TRBV2; D not certain. CDR1 SNHLY and CDR2 FYNNEI come from the germline V gene. This CDR3 comprises 12 residues. V lost 8 bases, J lost 0 bases, and 5 bases lay in between. The CDR3, as DNA: TGTGCCAGCGGGAATAGCAATCAGCCCCAGCATTTT. Translated: CASGNSNQPQHF. The full variable domain, in which reference TRBV2 and TRBJ1-5 provide the parts outside the CDR3, is EPEVTQTPSHQVTQMGQEVILRCVPISNHLYFYWYRQILGQKVEFLVSFYNNEISEKSEIFDDQFSVERPDGSNFTLKIRSTKLEDSAMYFCASGNSNQPQHFGDGTRLSIL.

This chain links TRBV29-1 with TRBJ2-1; 8 bases line up with TRBD1. The end of the DNA aligns better with TRBJ2-5, so the J call may be wrong. This CDR3 comprises 17 residues. Germline V CDR1 and CDR2: SQVTM, ANQGSEA. CDR3 region: CSVPGGGQGRLLETQYF. CDR3 nucleotide sequence: TGCAGCGTCCCTGGGGGAGGACAGGGTAGATTACTAGAGACCCAGTACTTC.

The V gene is TRBV6-6, the J gene TRBJ2-1; D remains unclear. In germline, CDR1 is MNHNY, CDR2 SVGAGI (reference sequence). This CDR3 contains 13 residues. Deletions cut 5 bases from V and 2 bases from J, with 7 bases between. The chain's CDR3 is CASSTWAYNEQFF. The DNA for the CDR3 is TGTGCCAGCAGTACCTGGGCCTACAATGAGCAGTTCTTC.